This TCR beta chain was found in a study of post-analysis software for immune sequencing data. General study findings and limits: Patients had higher frequencies than controls of about five TRBV segments, including TRBV5-6, TRBV5-1 and TRBV20-1. Multiple sclerosis patients showed significantly lower normalized Chao1 diversity than controls did.

Included in the TCR beta cDNA libraries were unique molecular identifiers. MiXCR, run by TCRdb on the PCR reads, gives a single entry per CDR3 protein. The sample includes 820,000 or so distinct CDR3 sequences, roughly 58% seen only once; the top ten take 4.6%. Between the trimmed V and J ends, which lost 7 bases and 3 bases, there was a span of 13 bases. Per the germline V gene, CDR1 is MGHDK and CDR2 is SYGVNS. This CDR3 comprises 13 residues. On this clonotype itself: The antigen is undetermined.

V is TRBV25-1 and J is TRBJ2-7, with D unresolved. What was sequenced was blood. This receptor was identified in a girl aged 10 to 17 with multiple sclerosis. CDR3 nucleotides: TGTGCCAGCACTAGTACATTGGACTACGAGCAGTACTTC. Translated: CASTSTLDYEQYF.